What follows are 9 T cell receptor beta chains derived from one specimen sequenced in a study of T cell changes during pregnancy in multiple sclerosis. TCRdb's table, derived via immunoSEQ multiplex PCR, lists solely in-frame clones and lacks some. Of roughly 61,000 clones in the sample, 85% to 90% were seen once. The sample was peripheral blood, taken in the first trimester of pregnancy. The source is a female donor in good health, enrolled as a control in a pregnancy study.

The genes are TRBV4-3 and TRBJ2-1; 13 nucleotides agree with TRBD2. The CDR3 consists of 20 residues. V lost 3 bases, J lost 7 bases, and 18 bases stayed unmatched. Per the germline V gene, CDR1 is LGHNA and CDR2 is YSLEER. The CDR3 nucleotides read TGCGCCAGCAGCCATCTCTGGGGGACTAGCGGGGATTTTGGGAGGAATGAGCAGTTCTTC. It encodes CASSHLWGTSGDFGRNEQFF.

The rearrangement joins TRBV4-3 to TRBJ1-1; no reliable D call. Trimming removed 3 bases at V and 1 base at J, with 9 bases between. CDR3 length equals 14 residues. CDR1 is LGHNA and CDR2 is YSLEER in the germline V gene. In DNA form, the CDR3 reads TGCGCCAGCAGCCATGAAAACAGGAACACTGAAGCTTTCTTT. Its translation is CASSHENRNTEAFF.

J is TRBJ2-5 and V is TRBV5-1; 15 bases fit TRBD2. The length of the CDR3 is 20 residues. V lost 1 base and J lost 0; bases outside the gene matches: 10. Per germline, CDR1 SGHRS and CDR2 YFSETQ. Here the CDR3 DNA reads TGCGCCAGCAGCTTGAGCTTTGGACTAGCGGGGGGGACGAACCAAGAGACCCAGTACTTC. Protein product: CASSLSFGLAGGTNQETQYF.

The genes are TRBV27 and TRBJ1-1, with D uncertain. Trimming took off 3 bases at V and 7 bases at J, with 15 bases between the two ends. There are 14 residues in the CDR3. The germline gives CDR1 MNHEY, CDR2 SMNVEV (reference sequence). CDR3 sequence (DNA): TGTGCCAGCAGTTTGCAGCCCGGGGTGAGTGAAGCTTTCTTT. This encodes CASSLQPGVSEAFF.

The chain joins TRBV30 to TRBJ2-1; the D gene is possibly TRBD1 (6 bases). The V end lost 0 bases, the J end lost 4 bases, and 13 bases lay between the germline ends. CDR3 size: 15 residues. CDR1 GTSNPN and CDR2 SVGIG come from the germline V gene (reference sequence). The CDR3, as DNA: TGTGCCTGGAGTGTACGAGGGACACTTTACAATGAGCAGTTCTTC. It is translated as CAWSVRGTLYNEQFF.

The V gene is TRBV4-2, the J gene TRBJ1-5; 12 bases match TRBD1. The CDR3 sequence is 18 residues long. The V gene end was trimmed by 5 bases and the J gene end by 4 bases; junction bases not matched to a gene: 12. The germline V gene encodes CDR1 LGHNA and CDR2 YNFKEQ. The CDR3 is CASSYGTGGGLTNQPQHF. CDR3 nucleotide sequence: TGTGCCAGCAGCTACGGGACAGGGGGCGGCCTGACGAATCAGCCCCAGCATTTT.

The rearrangement uses TRBV6-4 and TRBJ1-1; 8 positions match TRBD1. V was clipped by 3 bases and J by 5 bases; unmatched bases: 2. This CDR3 is 13 amino acids long. The germline V gene has CDR1 MRHNA and CDR2 SNTAGT. The CDR3 loop is CASSEQGETEAFF. The CDR3 bases are TGTGCCAGCAGTGAACAGGGGGAGACTGAAGCTTTCTTT.

The chain uses TRBV7-9 and TRBJ2-5; D unclear. Germline CDR1 and CDR2: SEHNR and FQNEAQ (reference sequence). Between the trimmed V and J ends, which lost 1 base and 9 bases, there was a span of 9 bases. The CDR3 is 12 residues long. CDR3 in DNA: TGTGCCAGCAGCTTAGACTTGATGGCCCAGTACTTC. Its protein product is CASSLDLMAQYF.

This chain links TRBV12-5 with TRBJ1-2; 9 nucleotides match TRBD1. Germline trimming cut 5 bases from V and 0 bases from J; bases unmatched to any gene: 4. The CDR3 covers 15 residues. Looked up from germline, CDR1 is LGHNT and CDR2 is FRNRAP. In DNA form, the CDR3 reads TGTGCTAGTGGTGTAAGACAGGGGGCTAACTATGGCTACACCTTC. Translation: CASGVRQGANYGYTF.